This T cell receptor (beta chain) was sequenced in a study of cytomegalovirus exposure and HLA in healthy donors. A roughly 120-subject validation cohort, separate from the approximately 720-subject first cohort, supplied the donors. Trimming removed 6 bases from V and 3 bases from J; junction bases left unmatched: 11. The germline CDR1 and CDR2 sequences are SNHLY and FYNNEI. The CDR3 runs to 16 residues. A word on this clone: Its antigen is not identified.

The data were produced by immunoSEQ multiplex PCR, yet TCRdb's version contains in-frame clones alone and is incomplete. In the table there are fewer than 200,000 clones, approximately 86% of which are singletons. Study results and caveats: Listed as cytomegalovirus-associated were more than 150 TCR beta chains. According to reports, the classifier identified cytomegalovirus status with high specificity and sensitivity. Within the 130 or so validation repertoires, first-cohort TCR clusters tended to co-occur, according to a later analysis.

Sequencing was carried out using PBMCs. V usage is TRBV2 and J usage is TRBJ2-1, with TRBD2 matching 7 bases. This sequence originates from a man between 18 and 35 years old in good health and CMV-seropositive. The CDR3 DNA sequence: TGTGCCAGCAGAGTGACTAGCTCGGGGCACTACAATGAGCAGTTCTTC. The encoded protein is CASRVTSSGHYNEQFF.